Sequencing of this T cell receptor beta chain was carried out in a study of blood T cell repertoires in COVID-19. Turning to the study itself: The United States, Italy and Spain supplied acute and convalescent COVID-19 samples.

Repertoires were generated with immunoSEQ multiplex PCR, while TCRdb's copy carries only in-frame clones and drops some. The top ten clones hold under 15% of a sample with 250,000 to 350,000 clones, approximately 91% of them seen once. There are 13 residues in the CDR3. Trimming took off 7 bases at V and 0 bases at J, with 10 bases between the two ends. Germline CDR1 is MDHEN and CDR2 is SYDVKM. This clone was picked up one time. The source of this sequence is a woman aged 60-75 years with acute or convalescent COVID-19. Material: peripheral blood. The V call is TRBV28, the J call TRBJ2-7; D is possibly TRBD1 (7 bases). The CDR3 DNA reads as TGTGCCAGCATCAGGGGGGCCTCCTACGAGCAGTACTTC. Encoded protein: CASIRGASYEQYF.